Listed below are T cell receptor beta chains from one sample, sequenced in a study of shared clonotypes between healthy human individuals. Sequencing was performed with immunoSEQ multiplex PCR; in TCRdb, only in-frame clones are kept and a portion is missing. Among around 1 million clones listed, about 80% were seen once. The sequenced sample was memory CD4+ T cells sorted from blood. The receptors derive from a man aged 18 to 35 in good health. CDR3s include the opening cysteine and the closing phenylalanine or tryptophan. Size is stated for part of the rows, as once, few or many counts, or as a class when the clone is expanded.

clone size,V gene,CDR3 protein
NA,TRBV4-1,CASSQQAVAGGEQFF
NA,TRBV5-4,CASSTGTSGGVTDTQYF
NA,TRBV30,CAWTLQGVSNTEAFF
NA,TRBV15,CATSVAYNGELFF
NA,TRBV9,CASSVVGSGETQYF
NA,TRBV5-6,CASSRPGQGRNTEAFF
once,TRBV11-2,CASSRTSGGAGDTQYF
NA,TRBV11-2,CASSPSRPTDTQYF
NA,TRBV2,CASMLDRGNYEQYF
NA,TRBV30,CAWSPWQGSDYGYTF
NA,TRBV9,CASSVAQTSGANVLTF
NA,TRBV4-1,CASSQPQGTLTDTQYF
NA,TRBV5-6,CASSPRTGGRGTEAFF
few,TRBV6-1,CASSEGTDNTEAFF
NA,TRBV4-2,CASSRERGAGDSGNTIYF